These 11 T cell receptor beta chains were sequenced from one sample in a study of blood T cell repertoires in COVID-19 (dated by TCRdb to about 2020). The library was generated by the immunoSEQ multiplex PCR assay. TCRdb stores this immuneACCESS table with in-frame sequences only. Part of the clones is absent; in the studies checked, under half of the shortfall reflects unresolved V genes, and no reason is known for the rest. Counted in this sample were approximately 190,000 clones; over 80% of them appeared once. 7.8% of the sample rests with the top ten. Sequenced input: peripheral blood. These receptors came from a woman aged 60 to 75 with COVID-19, enrolled during active disease.

The rearrangement joins TRBV3-1 (or the pseudogene TRBV3-2) to TRBJ2-3; D unclear. Trimming took 2 bases from V and 0 from J, leaving 6 bases between them. From germline, CDR1 is LGHDT and CDR2 YNNKEL (reference sequence). The CDR3 loop spans 14 amino acids. Here the CDR3 reads CASSQYASTDTQYF. The CDR3 coding sequence is TGTGCCAGCAGCCAATATGCGAGCACAGATACGCAGTATTTT.

The rearrangement uses TRBV4-1 and TRBJ1-1, with D possibly being TRBD1 (6 bases). Trimming pared 5 bases from V and 6 bases from J, leaving 13 bases between. This CDR3 is 13 amino acids long. Germline loops: CDR1 MGHRA, CDR2 YSYEKL. In nucleotides, the CDR3 is TGCGCCAGCAGCGACGGACAGCTCGCTGAAGCTTTCTTT. Amino acid sequence: CASSDGQLAEAFF.

The chain recombines TRBV28 with TRBJ2-1, with TRBD2 matching 12 bases. Trimming at V came to 2 bases and at J to 5 bases, leaving 4 bases not matched to a gene. The CDR3 has 16 amino acids. The germline gives CDR1 MDHEN, CDR2 SYDVKM. This chain's CDR3 is CASSLLAGGQDNEQFF. Here the CDR3 DNA reads TGTGCCAGCAGTTTACTAGCGGGGGGGCAGGACAATGAGCAGTTCTTC.

V usage is TRBV7-2 and J usage is TRBJ1-4; no clear D gene. The germline V and J ends were trimmed by 2 bases and 6 bases, with 10 bases remaining between them. Germline V gives CDR1 SGHTA, CDR2 FQGNSA. CDR3 size: 14 residues. The CDR3 DNA reads TGTGCCAGCAGCTTACCGGGGTTAGATGAAAAACTGTTTTTT. This codes for CASSLPGLDEKLFF.

V and J are TRBV11-2 and TRBJ2-4; 7 nucleotides match TRBD1. The V segment lost 6 bases and the J segment 2 bases; nucleotides outside the gene matches: 10. The germline V gene has CDR1 SGHAT and CDR2 FQNNGV. CDR3 length: 16 amino acids. The CDR3 loop reads CASSAYRGYTKNIQYF. The CDR3 DNA follows: TGTGCCAGCAGTGCCTACAGGGGTTATACCAAAAACATTCAGTACTTC.

This clone was detected once. This chain connects TRBV7-2 to TRBJ2-5; perhaps TRBD2 as D (5 bases). CDR3 length equals 13 residues. Between the trimmed V and J ends, which lost 3 bases and 1 base, there was a span of 6 bases. Germline lookup yields CDR1 SGHTA and CDR2 FQGNSA. The CDR3 DNA follows: TGTGCCAGCAGCTTGGAGGTCCAAGAGACCCAGTACTTC. Its protein product is CASSLEVQETQYF.

A few counts support this clone. The rearrangement uses TRBV5-1 and TRBJ1-1; TRBD1 aligns across 9 bases. There are 15 residues in the CDR3. The V gene end was trimmed by 0 bases and the J gene end by 6 bases; junction bases not matched to a gene: 6. From germline, CDR1 is SGHRS and CDR2 YFSETQ. The CDR3 here is CASSLETGGLAEAFF. The CDR3 nucleotides are TGCGCCAGCAGCTTGGAGACAGGGGGTCTCGCTGAAGCTTTCTTT.

The chain uses TRBV5-4 and TRBJ2-1, with 14 bases lining up with TRBD2. The CDR3 loop spans 18 amino acids. Trimming took 3 bases from V and 4 from J; bases not matched to a gene: 9. Germline CDR1 SGHNT, CDR2 YYREEE (reference sequence). The CDR3 region is CASSSKGTSGGPYNEQFF. CDR3 coding DNA: TGTGCCAGCAGCTCCAAAGGGACTAGCGGGGGCCCTTACAATGAGCAGTTCTTC.

A word on this clone: An end of the junction differs from the germline gene, which may be a read error. The genes are TRBV6-6 and TRBJ1-1; weak D call: TRBD1 (6 bases). Germline assignment: CDR1 MNHNY and CDR2 SVGAGI (reference sequence). The CDR3 totals 12 residues. The CDR3 reads CASSYMVGAPSF. CDR3 nucleotides: TGTGCCAGCAGTTATATGGTGGGGGCTCCTTCTTTT.

The V and J genes are TRBV6-2 or TRBV6-3 and TRBJ2-7; TRBD1 matches at 10 bases. V trimming: 2 bases; J trimming: 6 bases; junction bases outside the gene matches: 4. CDR1 is MNHEY, CDR2 SVGEGT, per germline. The CDR3 has 14 amino acids. The CDR3 loop reads CASSYGDRGVEQYF. In DNA form, the CDR3 reads TGTGCCAGCAGTTACGGGGACAGGGGAGTCGAGCAGTACTTC.

The V call is TRBV9, the J call TRBJ1-2; D is unresolved. This CDR3 has 16 residues. Between the trimmed V and J ends, which lost 0 bases and 4 bases, there was a span of 16 bases. Germline V gives CDR1 SGDLS, CDR2 YYNGEE. The chain's CDR3 is CASSVAWSGLRYGYTF. For the CDR3, the DNA is TGTGCCAGCAGCGTAGCTTGGTCCGGTCTCCGCTATGGCTACACCTTC. Using reference TRBV9 and TRBJ1-2 for the parts outside the CDR3, the full variable domain is DSGVTQTPKHLITATGQRVTLRCSPRSGDLSVYWYQQSLDQGLQFLIQYYNGEERAKGNILERFSAQQFPDLHSELNLSSLELGDSALYFCASSVAWSGLRYGYTFGSGTRLTVV.